This T cell receptor (beta chain) is drawn from a study of blood T cell repertoires in COVID-19. Study as a whole: Samples taken during acute and convalescent COVID-19 were collected in the United States, Italy and Spain. PBMCs, B-cell-depleted T cells, or T cells provided the cDNA or gDNA that made up the material.

Under the authors' procedure: Amplifying reference gene primers gave estimates of nucleated cell counts. Clones were read by immunoSEQ multiplex PCR, and TCRdb kept only the in-frame ones, dropping some. V and J calls and clone size are copied from that table; D and trimming were computed from the DNA. This sample carries 250,000 to 300,000 clones, less than 85% of them seen once, and the ten largest clones take roughly 3%. The V gene end was trimmed by 5 bases and the J gene end by 2 bases; junction bases not matched to a gene: 6. The V gene's germline CDR1 is LGHNA and CDR2 YSLEER. This CDR3 has 16 residues.

This clonotype was sampled from a woman between 18 and 29 years old with acute or convalescent COVID-19. The chain is built from TRBV4-3 and TRBJ2-3; 11 positions agree with TRBD2. The sample comprised peripheral blood. CDR3 protein: CASSYDSGRATDTQYF. As DNA, the CDR3 is TGCGCCAGCAGCTATGATAGCGGGAGGGCCACAGATACGCAGTATTTT.